This T cell receptor beta chain was obtained from a study of blood T cell repertoires in COVID-19. Authors' analysis steps: Amplified reference gene primers provided the basis for estimating nucleated cell counts. This table comes from immunoSEQ multiplex PCR, and its TCRdb copy is limited to in-frame clones, with some not included. V and J calls and clone size are those listed in that table; D and trimming were worked out from the DNA. The sample holds under 45,000 clones, roughly 80% seen once. The CDR3 spans 17 residues. Trimming left V 2 bases short and J 3 bases short, with 20 bases between. The germline V gene encodes CDR1 MNHEY and CDR2 SVGEGT.

This sequence originates from a woman aged 70-85 years with acute or convalescent COVID-19. Sequenced material: peripheral blood. The chain is built from TRBV6-2 or TRBV6-3 and TRBJ2-7, with a tentative D call TRBD2 (6 bases). Written as DNA, the CDR3 is TGTGCCAGCAGTTACACCGGGAGCGTGGAGGGCCTCTACGAGCAGTACTTC. Its translation is CASSYTGSVEGLYEQYF.